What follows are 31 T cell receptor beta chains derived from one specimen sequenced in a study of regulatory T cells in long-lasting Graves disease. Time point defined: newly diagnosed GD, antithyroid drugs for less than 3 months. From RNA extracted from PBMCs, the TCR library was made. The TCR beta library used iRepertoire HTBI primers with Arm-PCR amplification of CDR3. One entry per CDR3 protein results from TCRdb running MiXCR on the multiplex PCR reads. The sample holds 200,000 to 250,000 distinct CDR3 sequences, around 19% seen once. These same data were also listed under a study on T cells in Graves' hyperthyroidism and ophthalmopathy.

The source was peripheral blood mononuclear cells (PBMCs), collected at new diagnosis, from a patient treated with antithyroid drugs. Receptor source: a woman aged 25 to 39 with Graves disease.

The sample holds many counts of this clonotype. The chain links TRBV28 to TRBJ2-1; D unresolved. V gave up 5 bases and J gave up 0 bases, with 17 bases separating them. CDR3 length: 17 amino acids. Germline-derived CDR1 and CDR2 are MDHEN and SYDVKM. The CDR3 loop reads CASSRLTLGSSYNEQFF. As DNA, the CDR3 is TGTGCCAGCAGTCGTTTGACGCTGGGTAGCTCCTACAATGAGCAGTTCTTC.

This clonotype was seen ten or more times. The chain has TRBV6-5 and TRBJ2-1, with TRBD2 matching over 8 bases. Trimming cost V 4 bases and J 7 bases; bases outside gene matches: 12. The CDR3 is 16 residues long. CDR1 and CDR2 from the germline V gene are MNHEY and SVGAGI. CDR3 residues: CASSSLGTRLGNEQFF. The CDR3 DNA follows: TGTGCCAGCAGTTCGCTCGGGACTAGACTGGGGAATGAGCAGTTCTTC.

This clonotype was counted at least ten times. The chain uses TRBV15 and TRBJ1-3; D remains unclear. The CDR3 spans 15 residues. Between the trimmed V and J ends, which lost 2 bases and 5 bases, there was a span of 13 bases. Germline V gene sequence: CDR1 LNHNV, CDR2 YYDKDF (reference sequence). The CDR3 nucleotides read TGTGCCACCAGCAGATCCGGGCCGCTAAGAAACACCATATATTTT. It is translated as CATSRSGPLRNTIYF.

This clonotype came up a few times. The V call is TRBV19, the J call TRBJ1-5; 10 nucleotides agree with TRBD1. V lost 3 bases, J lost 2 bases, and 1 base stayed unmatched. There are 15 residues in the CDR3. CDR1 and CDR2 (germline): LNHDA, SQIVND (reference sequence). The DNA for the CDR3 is TGTGCCAGTAGTATGGGGACAGGGGGCAATCAGCCCCAGCATTTT. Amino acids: CASSMGTGGNQPQHF.

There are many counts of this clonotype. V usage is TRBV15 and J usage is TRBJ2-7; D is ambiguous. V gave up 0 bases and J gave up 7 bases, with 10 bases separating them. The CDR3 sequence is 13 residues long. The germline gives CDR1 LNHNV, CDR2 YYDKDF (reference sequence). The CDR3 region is CATSRDHHREQYF. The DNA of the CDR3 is TGTGCCACCAGCAGAGACCACCACAGAGAGCAGTACTTC.

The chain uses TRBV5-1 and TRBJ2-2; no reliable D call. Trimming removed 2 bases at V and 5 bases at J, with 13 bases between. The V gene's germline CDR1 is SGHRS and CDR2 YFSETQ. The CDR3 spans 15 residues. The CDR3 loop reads CASSLYAVQTGELFF. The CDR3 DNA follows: TGCGCCAGCAGCTTATATGCAGTGCAAACCGGGGAGCTGTTTTTT. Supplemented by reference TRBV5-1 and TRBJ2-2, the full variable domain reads KAGVTQTPRYLIKTRGQQVTLSCSPISGHRSVSWYQQTPGQGLQFLFEYFSETQRNKGNFPGRFSGRQFSNSRSEMNVSTLELGDSALYLCASSLYAVQTGELFFGEGSRLTVL.

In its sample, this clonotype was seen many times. For the CDR3, the DNA is TGTGCCAGCAGTGAATTTCTAGGGGCCGGTTATAGCAATCAGCCCCAGCATTTT. Translation gives CASSEFLGAGYSNQPQHF. This sequence joins TRBV6-1 and TRBJ1-5; TRBD1 might be the D (5 bases). The germline V and J ends were trimmed by 2 bases and 0 bases, with 17 bases remaining between them. Germline lookup yields CDR1 MNHNS and CDR2 SASEGT. The CDR3 loop spans 18 amino acids.

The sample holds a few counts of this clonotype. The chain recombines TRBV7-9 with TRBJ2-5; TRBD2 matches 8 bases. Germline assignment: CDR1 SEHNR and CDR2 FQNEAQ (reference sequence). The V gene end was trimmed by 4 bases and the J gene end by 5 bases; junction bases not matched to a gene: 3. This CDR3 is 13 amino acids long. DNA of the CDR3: TGTGCCAGCAGCTCCCGGGGGGGGGAGACCCAGTACTTC. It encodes CASSSRGGETQYF.

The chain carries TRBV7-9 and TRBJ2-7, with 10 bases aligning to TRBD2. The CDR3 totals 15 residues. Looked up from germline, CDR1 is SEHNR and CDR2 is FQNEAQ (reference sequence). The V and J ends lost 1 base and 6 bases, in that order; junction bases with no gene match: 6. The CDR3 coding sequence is TGTGCCAGCAGCTTAGTAGCTAGCGGGAGTCCCGAGCAGTACTTC. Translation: CASSLVASGSPEQYF.

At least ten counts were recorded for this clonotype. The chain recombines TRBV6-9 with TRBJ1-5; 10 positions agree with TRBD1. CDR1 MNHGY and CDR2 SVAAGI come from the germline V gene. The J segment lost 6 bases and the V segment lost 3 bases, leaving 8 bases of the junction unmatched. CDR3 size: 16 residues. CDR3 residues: CASSYSGGQGGQPQHF. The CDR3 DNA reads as TGTGCCAGCAGTTACTCCGGAGGACAGGGGGGTCAGCCCCAGCATTTT.

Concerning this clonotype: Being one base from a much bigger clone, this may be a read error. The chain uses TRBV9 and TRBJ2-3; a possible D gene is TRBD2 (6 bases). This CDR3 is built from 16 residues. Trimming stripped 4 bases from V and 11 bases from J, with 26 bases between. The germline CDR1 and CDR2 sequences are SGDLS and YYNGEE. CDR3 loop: CASSMPGTLTSEGQYF. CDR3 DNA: TGTGCCAGCAGCATGCCCGGGACTCTCACAAGTGAGGGGCAGTATTTT.

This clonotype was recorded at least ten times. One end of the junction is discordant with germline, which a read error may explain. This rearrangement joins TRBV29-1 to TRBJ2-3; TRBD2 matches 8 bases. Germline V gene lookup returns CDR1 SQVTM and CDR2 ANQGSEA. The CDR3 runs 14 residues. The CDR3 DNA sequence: TGCAGCGTTGATCGGGGGGGCCTAACAGGTACGCAGTATTTT. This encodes CSVDRGGLTGTQYF.

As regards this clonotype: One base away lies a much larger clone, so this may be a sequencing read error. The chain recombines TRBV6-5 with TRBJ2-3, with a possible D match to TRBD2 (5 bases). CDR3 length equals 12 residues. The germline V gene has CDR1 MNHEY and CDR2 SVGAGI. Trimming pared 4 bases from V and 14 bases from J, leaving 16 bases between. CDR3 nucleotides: TGTGCCAGCAGTTGCTCGTCTAGCCCTCCGTATTTT. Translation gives CASSCSSSPPYF.

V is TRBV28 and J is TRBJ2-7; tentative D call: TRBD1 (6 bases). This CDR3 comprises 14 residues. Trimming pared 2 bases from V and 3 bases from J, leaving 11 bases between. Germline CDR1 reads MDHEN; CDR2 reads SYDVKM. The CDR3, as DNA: TGTGCCAGCAGTTTACCTACAGGGATCTACGAGCAGTACTTC. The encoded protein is CASSLPTGIYEQYF. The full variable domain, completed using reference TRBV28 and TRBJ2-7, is DVKVTQSSRYLVKRTGEKVFLECVQDMDHENMFWYRQDPGLGLRLIYFSYDVKMKEKGDIPEGYSVSREKKERFSLILESASTNQTSMYLCASSLPTGIYEQYFGPGTRLTVT.

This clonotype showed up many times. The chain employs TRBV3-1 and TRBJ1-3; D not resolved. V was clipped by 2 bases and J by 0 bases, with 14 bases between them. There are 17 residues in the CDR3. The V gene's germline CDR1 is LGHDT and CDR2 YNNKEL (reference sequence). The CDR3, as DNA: TGTGCCAGCAGCCAATGGGGTTCGTCTTTCTCTGGAAACACCATATATTTT. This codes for CASSQWGSSFSGNTIYF.

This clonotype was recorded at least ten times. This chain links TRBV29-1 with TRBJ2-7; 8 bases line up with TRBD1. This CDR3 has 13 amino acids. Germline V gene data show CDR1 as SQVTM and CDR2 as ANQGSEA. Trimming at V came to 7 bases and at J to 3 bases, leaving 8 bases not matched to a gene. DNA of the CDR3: TGCAGCGCTTCCTCGGGACAGGACTACGAGCAGTACTTC. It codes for CSASSGQDYEQYF.

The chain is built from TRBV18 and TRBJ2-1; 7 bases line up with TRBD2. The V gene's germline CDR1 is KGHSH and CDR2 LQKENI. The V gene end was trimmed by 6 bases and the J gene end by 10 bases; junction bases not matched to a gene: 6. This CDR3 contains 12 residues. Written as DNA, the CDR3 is TGTGCCAGCTCCCTCCGGGGGGAAGAGCAGTTCTTC. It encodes CASSLRGEEQFF.

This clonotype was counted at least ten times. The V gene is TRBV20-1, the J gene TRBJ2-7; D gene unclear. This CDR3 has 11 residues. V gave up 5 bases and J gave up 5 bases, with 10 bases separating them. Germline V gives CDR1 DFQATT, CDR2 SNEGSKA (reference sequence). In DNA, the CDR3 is TGCAGTGCTCGGTCGGCCGACGAGCAGTACTTC. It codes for CSARSADEQYF.

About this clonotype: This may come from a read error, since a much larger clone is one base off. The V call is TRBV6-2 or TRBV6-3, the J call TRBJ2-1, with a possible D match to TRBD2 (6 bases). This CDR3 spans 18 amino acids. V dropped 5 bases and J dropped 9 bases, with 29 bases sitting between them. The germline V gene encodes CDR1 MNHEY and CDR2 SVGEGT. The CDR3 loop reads CASSEVWAGSPSGSEQFF. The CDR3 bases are TGTGCCAGCAGTGAAGTTTGGGCGGGTTCCCCATCCGGGAGTGAGCAGTTCTTC.

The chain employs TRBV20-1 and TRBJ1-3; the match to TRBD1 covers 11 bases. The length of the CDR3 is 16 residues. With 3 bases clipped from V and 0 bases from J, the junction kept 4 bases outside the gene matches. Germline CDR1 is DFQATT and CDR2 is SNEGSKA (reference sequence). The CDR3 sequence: CSARGQGGSSGNTIYF. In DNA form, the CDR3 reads TGCAGTGCTAGGGGACAGGGGGGTTCCTCTGGAAACACCATATATTTT.

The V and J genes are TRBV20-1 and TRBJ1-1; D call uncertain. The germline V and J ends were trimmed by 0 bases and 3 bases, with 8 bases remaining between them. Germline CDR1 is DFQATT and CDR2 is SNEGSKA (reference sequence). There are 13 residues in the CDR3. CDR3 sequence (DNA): TGCAGTGCTAGAGATTTGAGCGACACTGAAGCTTTCTTT. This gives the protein CSARDLSDTEAFF.

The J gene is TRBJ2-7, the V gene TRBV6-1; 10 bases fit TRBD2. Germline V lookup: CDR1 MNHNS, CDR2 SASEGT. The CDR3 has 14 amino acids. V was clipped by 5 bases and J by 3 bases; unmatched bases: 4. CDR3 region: CASSPSGGLYEQYF. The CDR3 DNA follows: TGTGCCAGCAGTCCTAGCGGGGGCCTCTACGAGCAGTACTTC.

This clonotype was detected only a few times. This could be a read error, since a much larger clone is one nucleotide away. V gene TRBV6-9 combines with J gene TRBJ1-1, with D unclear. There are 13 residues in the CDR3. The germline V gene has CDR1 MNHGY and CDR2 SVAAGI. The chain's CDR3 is CASGYEGGAEAFF. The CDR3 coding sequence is TGTGCCAGCGGTTACGAGGGCGGCGCTGAAGCTTTCTTT.

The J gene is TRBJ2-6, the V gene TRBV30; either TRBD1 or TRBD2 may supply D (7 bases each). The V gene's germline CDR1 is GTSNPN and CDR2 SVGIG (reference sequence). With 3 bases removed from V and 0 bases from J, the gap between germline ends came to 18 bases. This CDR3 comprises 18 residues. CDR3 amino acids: CAWRGGGQRVSGANVLTF. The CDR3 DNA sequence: TGTGCCTGGAGGGGGGGGGGACAGAGAGTCTCTGGGGCCAACGTCCTGACTTTC.

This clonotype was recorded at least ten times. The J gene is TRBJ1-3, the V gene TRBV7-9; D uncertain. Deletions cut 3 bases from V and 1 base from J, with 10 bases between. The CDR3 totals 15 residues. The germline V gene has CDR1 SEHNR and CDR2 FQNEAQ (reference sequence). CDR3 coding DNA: TGTGCCAGCAGCTTTTGGACGGTTTCTGGAAACACCATATATTTT. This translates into CASSFWTVSGNTIYF.

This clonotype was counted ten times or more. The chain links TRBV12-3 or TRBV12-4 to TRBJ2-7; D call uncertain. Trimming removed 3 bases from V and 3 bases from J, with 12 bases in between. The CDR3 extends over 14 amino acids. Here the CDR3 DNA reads TGTGCCAGCAGTTTCGGTCGGTCCGTCTACGAGCAGTACTTC. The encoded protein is CASSFGRSVYEQYF.

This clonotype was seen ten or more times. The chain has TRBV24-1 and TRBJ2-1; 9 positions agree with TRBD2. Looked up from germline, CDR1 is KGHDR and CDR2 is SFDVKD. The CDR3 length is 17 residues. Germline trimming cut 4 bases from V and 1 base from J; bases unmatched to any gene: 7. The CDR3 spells CATSDLPSGESYNEQFF. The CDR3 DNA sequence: TGTGCCACCAGTGACCTGCCTAGCGGGGAATCCTACAATGAGCAGTTCTTC.

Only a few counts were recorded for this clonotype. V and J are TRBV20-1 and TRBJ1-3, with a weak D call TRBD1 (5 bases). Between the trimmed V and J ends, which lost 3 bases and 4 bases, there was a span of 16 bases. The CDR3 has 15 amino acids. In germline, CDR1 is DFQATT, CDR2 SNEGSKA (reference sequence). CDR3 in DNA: TGCAGTGCTAGGCCCACCATTGGGGACGGAAACACCATATATTTT. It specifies CSARPTIGDGNTIYF.

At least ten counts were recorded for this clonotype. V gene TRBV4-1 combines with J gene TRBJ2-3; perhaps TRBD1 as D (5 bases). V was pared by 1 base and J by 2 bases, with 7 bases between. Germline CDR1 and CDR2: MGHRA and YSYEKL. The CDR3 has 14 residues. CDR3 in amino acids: CASSQGQNTDTQYF. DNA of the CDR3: TGCGCCAGCAGCCAAGGACAGAACACAGATACGCAGTATTTT.

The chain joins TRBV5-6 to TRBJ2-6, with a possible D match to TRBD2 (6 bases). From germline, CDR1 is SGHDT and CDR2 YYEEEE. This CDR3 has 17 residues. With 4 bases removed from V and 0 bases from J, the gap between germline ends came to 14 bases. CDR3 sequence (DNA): TGTGCCAGCAGCCAAGGGGACTGGAGCTCTGGGGCCAACGTCCTGACTTTC. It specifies CASSQGDWSSGANVLTF. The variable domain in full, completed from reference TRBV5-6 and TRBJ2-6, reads DAGVTQSPTHLIKTRGQQVTLRCSPKSGHDTVSWYQQALGQGPQFIFQYYEEEERQRGNFPDRFSGHQFPNYSSELNVNALLLGDSALYLCASSQGDWSSGANVLTFGAGSRLTVL.

This CDR3 is CASSTLGQGADEQYF. CDR3 nucleotides: TGTGCCAGCAGTACTTTAGGACAGGGGGCAGACGAGCAGTACTTC. The chain combines TRBV27 with TRBJ2-7; the match to TRBD1 covers 11 bases. The V and J ends lost 5 bases and 5 bases, in that order; junction bases with no gene match: 8. CDR3 length equals 15 residues. The germline V gene encodes CDR1 MNHEY and CDR2 SMNVEV (reference sequence).